This entry concerns a single TCR beta chain. The antigen is not known. These data originate in a study of identical twins. This CDR3 comprises 13 residues. Germline V gene data show CDR1 as ENHRY and CDR2 as SYGVKD. Trimming took 11 bases from V and 9 from J, leaving 20 bases between them. Study-level findings and limits: Invariant MAIT and iNKT cells could partly confound zero-insertion analyses.

TCRdb analysed the 5' RACE reads with MiXCR anew, one entry per CDR3 protein. This sample yields approximately 490,000 distinct CDR3 sequences, of which about 22% are seen a single time; approximately 0.5% belongs to the top ten. Healthy Caucasians provided all donations. This sample was shared with a second study, whose subject was yellow fever vaccine responses in identical twins.

V usage is TRBV10-3 and J usage is TRBJ2-1, with unresolved D. This sequence originates from a woman between 18 and 29 years old in good health. Input material: CD4+ T cells sorted from blood. CDR3 sequence reads: CAAHAGPQGEQFF. For the CDR3, the DNA is TGTGCCGCTCACGCCGGGCCCCAAGGTGAGCAGTTCTTC.